The sequence of this T cell receptor beta chain was determined in a study of T cell repertoires in cytomegalovirus infection. For the study at large: Based on public TCR beta signatures, there were indications of CMV infection and of a matching HLA type.

Study results and caveats: Ex vivo, HLA-C-restricted CMV-specific TCR beta clonotypes prevailed over the rest of the response. Accumulated public TCR beta family frequency recognized individuals carrying CMV together with the relevant HLA.

The V end was cut by 6 bases, the J end by 5 bases, with 14 bases between. The CDR3 runs to 13 residues. Germline assignment: CDR1 MNHEY and CDR2 SMNVEV (reference sequence). TCRdb analysed the reads with MiXCR anew, one entry per CDR3 protein. Altogether under 200,000 distinct CDR3 sequences are present, approximately 17% being singletons, with the ten largest covering 15% to 20%. This clonotype was counted a few times. Its antigen is unidentified. The sample was CD8+ T cells from PBMCs. The chain links TRBV27 to TRBJ2-7, with D possibly being TRBD1 or TRBD2 (5 bases each). This receptor was obtained from a human donor in good health (CMV status not recorded). Some clones in this sample may be carry-over from other donors' samples. CDR3 nucleotides: TGTGCCAGCAGGTCCGGGGCTAGGGACGAGCAGTACTTC. Amino acids: CASRSGARDEQYF.